These 30 T cell receptor beta chains were sequenced from one sample in a study of blood T cell repertoires in COVID-19. Produced via immunoSEQ multiplex PCR; TCRdb's table is partial and in-frame only. The sample lists 210,000 or so clones, nearly 90% occurring once. Sequencing used peripheral blood. The receptors stem from a woman aged 18-29 years who had recovered from COVID-19.

The J gene is TRBJ1-1, the V gene TRBV7-9; D is uncertain. The V and J ends lost 9 bases and 7 bases respectively, with 12 bases between them. CDR1 is SEHNR, CDR2 FQNEAQ, per germline (reference sequence). The CDR3 loop spans 11 amino acids. The CDR3 protein is CASLSGIEAFF. The CDR3 DNA reads as TGTGCCAGTCTGTCCGGGATTGAAGCTTTCTTT.

This clone was observed a handful of times. This chain connects TRBV2 to TRBJ2-7, with a tentative D call TRBD1 (6 bases). The germline gives CDR1 SNHLY, CDR2 FYNNEI. V lost 4 bases, J lost 3 bases, and 13 bases lay in between. The CDR3 consists of 14 residues. The CDR3 is CASSVVTGHYEQYF. For the CDR3, the DNA is TGTGCCAGCAGTGTGGTGACAGGCCACTACGAGCAGTACTTC.

The chain recombines TRBV7-9 with TRBJ1-1, with 7 bases that match TRBD1. The CDR3 totals 13 residues. Germline V gene lookup returns CDR1 SEHNR and CDR2 FQNEAQ (reference sequence). Trimming at V came to 2 bases and at J to 6 bases, leaving 3 bases not matched to a gene. CDR3 sequence reads: CASSLTGDAEAFF. The CDR3 DNA reads TGTGCCAGCAGCTTAACAGGGGATGCTGAAGCTTTCTTT.

This clone showed up just once. The J gene is TRBJ2-1, the V gene TRBV6-2 or TRBV6-3; TRBD2 matches 7 bases. CDR1 and CDR2 (germline): MNHEY, SVGEGT. The CDR3 length is 15 residues. V gave up 5 bases and J gave up 1 base; unmatched junction bases: 5. CDR3 bases: TGTGCCAGCAGTGGGCTAGCGGAATCCTACAATGAGCAGTTCTTC. Protein product: CASSGLAESYNEQFF.

This chain uses TRBV7-2 with TRBJ2-7, with 8 bases lining up with TRBD2. This CDR3 is built from 13 residues. Germline CDR1 SGHTA, CDR2 FQGNSA. Trimming removed 1 base from V and 10 bases from J; junction bases left unmatched: 6. The CDR3 protein is CASSLVLAGGQYF. In DNA, the CDR3 is TGTGCCAGCAGCTTAGTGTTGGCGGGAGGCCAGTACTTC.

This clone was seen only a few times. This chain connects TRBV7-3 to TRBJ1-1; TRBD1 might be the D (6 bases). The CDR3 runs to 13 residues. CDR1 is SGHTA and CDR2 is FQGTGA in the germline V gene. V dropped 4 bases and J dropped 5 bases, with 11 bases sitting between them. The CDR3 loop reads CASSSGVETEAFF. The CDR3 DNA is TGTGCCAGCAGCTCAGGGGTGGAAACTGAAGCTTTCTTT. The whole variable domain, filled in from reference TRBV7-3 and TRBJ1-1, reads GAGVSQTPSNKVTEKGKYVELRCDPISGHTALYWYRQSLGQGPEFLIYFQGTGAADDSGLPNDRFFAVRPEGSVSTLKIQRTERGDSAVYLCASSSGVETEAFFGQGTRLTVV.

The rearrangement uses TRBV5-1 and TRBJ2-7; TRBD1 aligns across 10 bases. Per germline, CDR1 SGHRS and CDR2 YFSETQ. V dropped 3 bases and J dropped 4; count of bases not matched to a gene: 13. The CDR3 sequence is 17 residues long. The CDR3 DNA is TGCGCCAGCAGCTCGGGACAGGGGATCTCCCTTACTTACGAGCAGTACTTC. Its translation: CASSSGQGISLTYEQYF.

The J gene is TRBJ1-5, the V gene TRBV6-5; D gene ambiguous. With 7 bases removed from V and 2 bases from J, the gap between germline ends came to 15 bases. Germline loops: CDR1 MNHEY, CDR2 SVGAGI. This CDR3 is built from 15 residues. The CDR3 DNA is TGTGCCAGCACCAAGAGCCCGGGAGGCAATCAGCCCCAGCATTTT. Amino acid sequence: CASTKSPGGNQPQHF.

The chain carries TRBV9 and TRBJ1-4, with unresolved D. V dropped 0 bases and J dropped 9 bases, with 18 bases sitting between them. This CDR3 has 16 residues. Germline CDR1 SGDLS, CDR2 YYNGEE. CDR3 in amino acids: CASSVEPGWGGQKLFF. The DNA for the CDR3 is TGTGCCAGCAGCGTAGAACCCGGTTGGGGAGGGCAAAAACTGTTTTTT.

V gene TRBV7-9 combines with J gene TRBJ2-3; 7 bases map to TRBD1. The CDR3 spans 13 residues. V gave up 9 bases and J gave up 1 base; unmatched junction bases: 4. CDR1 and CDR2 from the germline V gene are SEHNR and FQNEAQ (reference sequence). The CDR3 sequence: CARGDRGTDTQYF. The DNA of the CDR3 is TGTGCCAGGGGTGACAGGGGCACAGATACGCAGTATTTT.

This sequence joins TRBV6-5 and TRBJ2-3; TRBD1 agrees at 8 bases. The CDR3 contains 13 residues. Germline V gene data show CDR1 as MNHEY and CDR2 as SVGAGI. V lost 5 bases to trimming and J lost 8 bases; unmatched junction nucleotides: 6. Written as DNA, the CDR3 is TGTGCCAGCAGTCTAGACAGGGGTGGTACGCAGTATTTT. Its translation: CASSLDRGGTQYF.

The rearrangement joins TRBV2 to TRBJ1-2, with TRBD1 identical over 7 bases. The CDR3 is made up of 12 amino acids. The J segment lost 2 bases and the V segment lost 7 bases, leaving 1 base of the junction unmatched. Germline-derived CDR1 and CDR2 are SNHLY and FYNNEI. CDR3 DNA: TGTGCCAGCACGGACAGGAACTATGGCTACACCTTC. Protein sequence: CASTDRNYGYTF.

The chain couples TRBV9 to TRBJ1-2; no definite D call. Trimming removed 0 bases from V and 4 bases from J, with 19 bases in between. The germline gives CDR1 SGDLS, CDR2 YYNGEE. This CDR3 spans 17 amino acids. In nucleotides, the CDR3 is TGTGCCAGCAGCGTAGGCGGATGGATTTCTTCTAGCTATGGCTACACCTTC. As protein: CASSVGGWISSSYGYTF.

The genes are TRBV7-9 and TRBJ1-6; a weak D match, TRBD1 (5 bases). The CDR3 spans 15 residues. In germline, CDR1 is SEHNR, CDR2 FQNEAQ (reference sequence). The V end lost 3 bases, the J end lost 7 bases, and 13 bases lay between the germline ends. The CDR3 protein is CASSFDSEKNSPLHF. The CDR3 region has the DNA TGTGCCAGCAGCTTTGACAGTGAAAAAAATTCACCCCTCCACTTT.

The rearrangement joins TRBV9 to TRBJ2-3, with D maybe TRBD2 (6 bases). V was cut by 3 bases and J by 0 bases, with 8 bases left in between. CDR1 is SGDLS and CDR2 is YYNGEE in the germline V gene. CDR3 length: 14 residues. CDR3 coding DNA: TGTGCCAGCAGCGGGGGGGACAGCACAGATACGCAGTATTTT. It encodes CASSGGDSTDTQYF.

V gene TRBV11-3 combines with J gene TRBJ2-7; possibly TRBD2 for D (6 bases). Germline-derived CDR1 and CDR2 are SGHNT and YENEEA. The V end was cut by 6 bases, the J end by 0 bases, with 12 bases between. This CDR3 is built from 14 residues. CDR3 coding DNA: TGTGCCAGCAGTTCGGACGGGAGCTCCTACGAGCAGTACTTC. This translates into CASSSDGSSYEQYF.

The J gene is TRBJ2-4, the V gene TRBV5-8, with a possible D match to TRBD1 (6 bases). Germline values: CDR1 SGHTS, CDR2 YDEGEE. The CDR3 runs to 15 residues. With 1 base removed from V and 6 bases from J, the gap between germline ends came to 14 bases. The CDR3 protein is CASSLQGQRGNIQYF. DNA for the CDR3: TGTGCCAGCAGCTTGCAGGGACAAAGGGGAAACATTCAGTACTTC.

The chain carries TRBV25-1 and TRBJ2-7, with a possible D match to TRBD1 (6 bases). Trimming removed 5 bases at V and 2 bases at J, with 7 bases between. Per the germline V gene, CDR1 is MGHDK and CDR2 is SYGVNS. CDR3 length: 12 residues. The CDR3 loop reads CASSQGTYEQYF. The CDR3 DNA reads as TGTGCCAGCAGTCAGGGGACCTACGAGCAGTACTTC.

The CDR3: CASSPGQGHEQYF. CDR3 bases: TGTGCCAGCAGCCCGGGACAGGGCCACGAGCAGTACTTC. The rearrangement uses TRBV6-2 or TRBV6-3 and TRBJ2-7, with 9 bases identical to TRBD1. This CDR3 has 13 residues. Germline CDR1 is MNHEY and CDR2 is SVGEGT. After removal of 6 bases from V and 5 bases from J, the junction contained 5 bases not matched to a gene.

The chain links TRBV7-6 to TRBJ2-3; D call uncertain. The length of the CDR3 is 15 residues. The ends were cut back, 5 bases at V and 1 base at J, with 13 bases in the middle. Germline V lookup: CDR1 SGHVS, CDR2 FNYEAQ. The DNA for the CDR3 is TGTGCCAGCAGCCCCGCTATGACTGGCACAGATACGCAGTATTTT. Translation gives CASSPAMTGTDTQYF.

This CDR3 reads CASSQEPGAYNEQFF. CDR3 nucleotide sequence: TGTGCCAGCAGCCAAGAGCCAGGGGCCTACAATGAGCAGTTCTTC. V and J are TRBV3-1 (or the pseudogene TRBV3-2) and TRBJ2-1; possible D gene TRBD1, 6 bases. The CDR3 is made up of 15 amino acids. The germline V and J ends were trimmed by 0 bases and 2 bases, with 8 bases remaining between them. CDR1 is LGHDT, CDR2 YNNKEL, per germline (reference sequence).

The CDR3 coding sequence is TGTGCCAGCAGCCCGGACTTCCGCTCCTACAATGAGCAGTTCTTC. Translating gives CASSPDFRSYNEQFF. The rearrangement joins TRBV7-9 to TRBJ2-1; possibly TRBD2 for D (5 bases). The CDR3 contains 15 residues. CDR1 is SEHNR and CDR2 is FQNEAQ in the germline V gene (reference sequence). V was pared by 5 bases and J by 0 bases, with 11 bases between.

The CDR3 DNA sequence: TGCGCCAGCAGTGAGTCCTTGCTGACAGGGGAGACGCAGTATTTT. Translated: CASSESLLTGETQYF. V is TRBV10-1 and J is TRBJ2-3, with 8 positions matching TRBD1. V gave up 0 bases and J gave up 9 bases; unmatched junction bases: 8. The CDR3 covers 15 residues. CDR1 is WNHNN and CDR2 is SYGVQD in the germline V gene (reference sequence).

This clone occurred once. The chain carries TRBV9 and TRBJ1-2, with 9 positions matching TRBD1. CDR1 is SGDLS and CDR2 is YYNGEE in the germline V gene. Trimming cost V 4 bases and J 3 bases; bases outside gene matches: 7. The CDR3 totals 15 residues. CDR3 residues: CASSSRDRVHYGYTF. The DNA for the CDR3 is TGTGCCAGCAGCTCGAGGGACAGGGTACACTATGGCTACACCTTC.

This clone was detected only a few times. The chain joins TRBV25-1 to TRBJ2-5, with 9 bases matching TRBD1. This CDR3 is built from 14 residues. Trimming at V came to 4 bases and at J to 5 bases, leaving 5 bases not matched to a gene. Germline V lookup: CDR1 MGHDK, CDR2 SYGVNS. Here the CDR3 DNA reads TGTGCCAGCAGTGCCGGGACAGGGTGGGAGACCCAGTACTTC. Translated, it gives CASSAGTGWETQYF.

J is TRBJ2-2 and V is TRBV30, with TRBD2 identical over 10 bases. In germline, CDR1 is GTSNPN, CDR2 SVGIG (reference sequence). V trimming: 8 bases; J trimming: 7 bases; junction bases outside the gene matches: 13. CDR3 length: 15 residues. CDR3 sequence: CARAGSGRADGELFF. The CDR3 DNA reads TGTGCCCGAGCCGGGAGCGGGAGGGCCGACGGGGAGCTGTTTTTT.

This sequence joins TRBV12-5 and TRBJ2-5, with D possibly matching TRBD1 (6 bases). The germline V and J ends were trimmed by 1 base and 5 bases, with 17 bases remaining between them. Germline CDR1 is LGHNT and CDR2 is FRNRAP. CDR3 size: 16 residues. CDR3 DNA sequence: TGTGCTAGTGGTTTGGGGGCTGGGGGCTCGGTGGAGACCCAGTACTTC. Translated, it gives CASGLGAGGSVETQYF.

The rearrangement joins TRBV10-3 to TRBJ1-3, with D unclear. CDR1 and CDR2 (germline): ENHRY, SYGVKD. The CDR3 loop spans 15 amino acids. The V and J ends lost 4 bases and 4 bases respectively, with 14 bases between them. The CDR3 reads CAISAPHSLGNTIYF. The CDR3 nucleotides are TGTGCCATCAGTGCGCCCCACTCGTTGGGAAACACCATATATTTT.

The rearrangement joins TRBV5-1 to TRBJ1-4; D is unclear. With 0 bases removed from V and 0 bases from J, the gap between germline ends came to 3 bases. The CDR3 loop spans 14 amino acids. CDR1 and CDR2 from the germline V gene are SGHRS and YFSETQ. DNA for the CDR3: TGCGCCAGCAGCTTGGACTCAACTAATGAAAAACTGTTTTTT. Protein: CASSLDSTNEKLFF.

V and J are TRBV9 and TRBJ1-5, with D possibly matching TRBD1 (6 bases). Trimming left V 4 bases short and J 7 bases short, with 15 bases between. This CDR3 is 14 amino acids long. Germline V gene sequence: CDR1 SGDLS, CDR2 YYNGEE. CDR3 sequence reads: CASSLTTGRQPQHF. The CDR3 nucleotides are TGTGCCAGCAGCCTCACTACAGGGCGGCAGCCCCAGCATTTT.